This record covers a single T cell receptor (beta chain). V lost 6 bases to trimming and J lost 3 bases, with 14 bases between them. The CDR3 runs to 15 residues. Germline-derived CDR1 and CDR2 are SGHTA and FQGNSA. The data were obtained in a study of blood T cell repertoires in COVID-19. Whole-study context: Sources were T cells, B-cell-depleted T cells, or PBMCs; the material itself was cDNA or gDNA.

Method: immunoSEQ multiplex PCR; TCRdb's copy keeps in-frame clones and lacks some. Of around 620,000 clones listed, more than 80% are singletons. The sequenced sample was peripheral blood. The V call is TRBV7-2, the J call TRBJ1-4, with D possibly being TRBD1 (6 bases). The sequence came from a woman aged 18-29 years with acute or convalescent COVID-19. The CDR3 bases are TGTGCCAGCAGTACAGGGTTTCCAGCTAATGAAAAACTGTTTTTT. Residues: CASSTGFPANEKLFF.